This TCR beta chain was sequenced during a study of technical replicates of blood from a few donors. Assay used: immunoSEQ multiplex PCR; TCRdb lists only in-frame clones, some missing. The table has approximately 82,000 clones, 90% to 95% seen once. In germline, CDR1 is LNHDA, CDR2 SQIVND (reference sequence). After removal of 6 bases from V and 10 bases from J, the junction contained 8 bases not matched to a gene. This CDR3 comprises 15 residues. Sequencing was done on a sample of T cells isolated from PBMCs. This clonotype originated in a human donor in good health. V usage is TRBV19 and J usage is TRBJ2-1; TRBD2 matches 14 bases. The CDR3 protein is CASSPGTSGRWEQFF. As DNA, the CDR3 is TGTGCCAGTAGCCCCGGGACTAGCGGGAGATGGGAGCAGTTCTTC. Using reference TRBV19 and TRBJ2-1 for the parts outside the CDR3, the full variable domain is DGGITQSPKYLFRKEGQNVTLSCEQNLNHDAMYWYRQDPGQGLRLIYYSQIVNDFQKGDIAEGYSVSREKKESFPLTVTSAQKNPTAFYLCASSPGTSGRWEQFFGPGTRLTVL.